This T cell receptor beta chain appears in the sequencing data of a study of somatic mutations in cytotoxic T cells in rheumatoid arthritis. Study in general: Patient blood (just under 31 ml EDTA) was drawn right after diagnosis, before any treatment.

This clone showed up just a few times. Its matching antigen is unknown. Positive magnetic bead selection isolated CD4+ and CD8+ cells, and flow cytometry checked purity. Study-level points and caveats: More than 20% of CD8+ cells belonged to the largest clone in about an eighth of the 65 patients. Any difference in CD8+ T-cell clonality between patients who had rheumatoid arthritis and healthy controls who were age-matched was not statistically significant.

The assay was immunoSEQ multiplex PCR, and TCRdb's table has in-frame clones only and misses some. Among about 9,200 clones, about three quarters were seen once, and the ten largest hold just over 35%. The CDR3 is 10 residues long. CDR1 and CDR2 from the germline V gene are MNHEY and SMNVEV (reference sequence). Trimming removed 8 bases from V and 2 bases from J, with 4 bases in between. This TCR derives from an adult with rheumatoid arthritis. The sequencing input was CD8+ T cells sorted from blood. The genes are TRBV27 and TRBJ2-7; D ambiguous. CDR3 DNA sequence: TGTGCCAGCGGCCCCTACGAGCAGTACTTC. Amino acid sequence: CASGPYEQYF.